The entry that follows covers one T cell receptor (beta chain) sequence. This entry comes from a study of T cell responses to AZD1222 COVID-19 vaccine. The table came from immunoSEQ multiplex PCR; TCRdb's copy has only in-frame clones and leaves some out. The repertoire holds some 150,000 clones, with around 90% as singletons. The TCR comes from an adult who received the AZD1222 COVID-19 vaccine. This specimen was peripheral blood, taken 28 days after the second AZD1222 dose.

CDR3 in DNA: TGTGCCAGCAGCGCGGCGGGACAGCCGGTCGAGCTCCAGCATTTT. Protein product: CASSAAGQPVELQHF. The chain uses TRBV9 and TRBJ1-5; 7 bases map to TRBD1. CDR3 size: 15 residues. Germline V lookup: CDR1 SGDLS, CDR2 YYNGEE. Trimming at V came to 3 bases and at J to 12 bases, leaving 15 bases not matched to a gene.